This T cell receptor (beta chain) is drawn from a study of T cell repertoires in cytomegalovirus infection (dated by TCRdb to about 2019). Concerning the study at large: The HLA type of each donor mattered for the analysis, because public TCR beta signatures pointed to carriage of CMV infection along with the matching HLA type. Results and caveats for the whole study, not just this receptor: The ex vivo response was dominated by HLA-C-restricted CMV-specific TCR beta clonotypes, which also provided the single most frequent clonotype in two of eight donors. Carriers of CMV infection plus the relevant HLA type were discriminated by the cumulative frequency of public TCR beta family members in the study cohort and in an independent approximately 360-donor cohort.

Including the terminal cysteine and phenylalanine, the CDR3 comprises 15 residues. Only the CDR3 part of the read is kept: 45 bases, read in frame from the first base. V and J are truncated by 5 bases and 0 bases respectively, leaving an intervening sequence of 12 bases. The CDR1 and CDR2 encoded by the germline V gene are SGHTA and FQGNSA. At least ten counts were recorded for this clonotype. Its antigen target is currently unknown. Per-nucleotide qualities are absent, and no much larger clonotype sits a single base away. The sequencer was an Illumina HiSeq 1500. In-frame beta chains were kept once TCRdb had trimmed the public reads at Q25 with fastp and called clones with MiXCR. Every CDR3 protein is listed once, alongside the most common genes and DNA of its rows. Counted in this sample were fewer than 550,000 distinct CDR3 sequences; around 27% of them appeared once. Clones ranked in the top ten supply roughly 13% of the sample.

Sequenced sample: PBMCs. The rearrangement joined TRBV7-2 to TRBJ2-3; the D gene remains uncertain. The TCR sequence derives from a human donor in good health (CMV status not recorded). Some clones in this sample may be carry-over from other donors' samples. The CDR3 region reads CASSQGSISTDTQYF. The sequence in DNA is TGTGCCAGCAGCCAAGGTTCTATTAGCACAGATACGCAGTATTTT.